A single sample is the source of the 22 T cell receptor beta chains below, sequenced in a study of blood T cell repertoires in COVID-19. Only in-frame clones appear in the TCRdb table, and some are missing; sequencing was by immunoSEQ multiplex PCR. The table has approximately 180,000 clones, 70% to 90% seen once; the top ten hold 9.5% to 12%. Sequencing was done on a sample of peripheral blood. Receptors originate from a human donor with active or convalescent COVID-19. The donor label of this sample is uncertain.

In DNA, the CDR3 is TGTGCCAGCAGCTCGCCAGGGGTTTGGACTGAAGCTTTCTTT. Amino acids: CASSSPGVWTEAFF. This chain uses TRBV5-4 with TRBJ1-1, with TRBD1 as a possible D gene (6 bases). Germline lookup yields CDR1 SGHNT and CDR2 YYREEE (reference sequence). V dropped 3 bases and J dropped 5 bases, with 14 bases sitting between them. The CDR3 runs 14 residues.

This clone was seen only once. The chain carries TRBV5-1 and TRBJ2-7; possibly TRBD1 for D (6 bases). CDR3 length: 15 amino acids. The V end was cut by 4 bases, the J end by 2 bases, with 16 bases between. Germline V gene data show CDR1 as SGHRS and CDR2 as YFSETQ. This CDR3 reads CASSPSQGKTYEQYF. The CDR3 nucleotides read TGCGCCAGCAGCCCCTCACAGGGAAAGACCTACGAGCAGTACTTC.

This chain connects TRBV2 to TRBJ2-2; 7 bases match TRBD1. This CDR3 has 14 amino acids. CDR1 SNHLY and CDR2 FYNNEI come from the germline V gene. J gave up 1 base and V 5 bases, and 1 base lay outside the gene matches. The CDR3 nucleotides are TGTGCCAGCAGTAGGGACAGGAACACCGGGGAGCTGTTTTTT. Amino acid sequence: CASSRDRNTGELFF.

The rearrangement joins TRBV5-1 to TRBJ2-3; 8 positions agree with TRBD2. Trimming cost V 7 bases and J 2 bases; bases outside gene matches: 6. There are 14 residues in the CDR3. Germline CDR1 and CDR2: SGHRS and YFSETQ. Here the CDR3 reads CASRGGIDTDTQYF. The DNA for the CDR3 is TGCGCCAGCCGGGGGGGAATAGACACAGATACGCAGTATTTT.

The rearrangement links TRBV4-3 to TRBJ1-4; D might be TRBD1 (6 bases). V lost 0 bases, J lost 4 bases, and 9 bases lay in between. Germline lookup yields CDR1 LGHNA and CDR2 YSLEER. The CDR3 runs 15 residues. The CDR3 nucleotides read TGCGCCAGCAGCCAAGAGGGACACAGTAATGAAAAACTGTTTTTT. Translation: CASSQEGHSNEKLFF.

V gene TRBV4-2 combines with J gene TRBJ1-3, with 8 bases lining up with TRBD1. This CDR3 has 17 amino acids. CDR1 is LGHNA and CDR2 is YNFKEQ in the germline V gene. Unmatched junction bases numbered 7, after V lost 0 bases and J lost 3 bases. The DNA of the CDR3 is TGTGCCAGCAGCCAAGATATTCGCAGGGGGCTTGGAAACACCATATATTTT. Translated: CASSQDIRRGLGNTIYF.

The chain employs TRBV28 and TRBJ2-7, with 10 bases matching TRBD1. CDR1 MDHEN and CDR2 SYDVKM come from the germline V gene. CDR3 size: 15 residues. V gave up 4 bases and J gave up 5 bases; unmatched junction bases: 8. DNA for the CDR3: TGTGCCAGCAGTTACCGTGACAGGGGGCTTAACGAGCAGTACTTC. This codes for CASSYRDRGLNEQYF.

The gene calls are TRBV14 and TRBJ1-2; D is perhaps TRBD1 (6 bases). This CDR3 region has 13 residues. V lost 4 bases and J 2 bases, leaving 8 bases between the germline ends. From germline, CDR1 is SGHDN and CDR2 FVKESK. The chain's CDR3 is CASSLDRNYGYTF. In DNA form, the CDR3 reads TGTGCCAGCAGCCTTGACAGGAACTATGGCTACACCTTC.

There are a few counts of this clone. This chain joins TRBV7-6 and TRBJ2-5, with 7 positions matching TRBD1. The CDR3 is 15 residues long. The junction had 6 bases not matched to a gene; V was cut back by 0 bases and J by 5 bases. Germline loops: CDR1 SGHVS, CDR2 FNYEAQ. CDR3 nucleotide sequence: TGTGCCAGCAGCTTAGCGCTAAGGGGGCGGGAGACCCAGTACTTC. Encoded protein: CASSLALRGRETQYF.

The J gene is TRBJ1-5, the V gene TRBV6-5; 7 nucleotides match TRBD1. The CDR3 is made up of 14 amino acids. Germline V gene data show CDR1 as MNHEY and CDR2 as SVGAGI. V lost 4 bases, J lost 4 bases, and 4 bases stayed unmatched. The CDR3 region has the DNA TGTGCCAGCAGTTTTGACAGGGTTAATCAGCCCCAGCATTTT. Its protein is CASSFDRVNQPQHF.

The chain combines TRBV4-2 with TRBJ1-5; no clear D. CDR1 and CDR2 from the germline V gene are LGHNA and YNFKEQ. Trimming shortened V by 2 bases and J by 4 bases, and 9 bases separated the two germline ends. The CDR3 runs 14 residues. The CDR3 here is CASSQQIQNQPQHF. CDR3 sequence (DNA): TGTGCCAGCAGCCAACAAATTCAGAATCAGCCCCAGCATTTT.

The CDR3 region is CASSRTSEETQYF. DNA of the CDR3: TGTGCCAGTAGTAGGACTAGCGAAGAGACCCAGTACTTC. The V call is TRBV19, the J call TRBJ2-5; 9 bases map to TRBD2. Unmatched junction bases numbered 0, after V lost 4 bases and J lost 3 bases. The CDR3 consists of 13 residues. CDR1 and CDR2 (germline): LNHDA, SQIVND (reference sequence).

The chain links TRBV2 to TRBJ2-5; TRBD1 matches at 9 bases. From germline, CDR1 is SNHLY and CDR2 FYNNEI. Unmatched junction bases numbered 9, after V lost 6 bases and J lost 7 bases. This CDR3 has 14 amino acids. The CDR3 coding sequence is TGTGCCAGCAGAACAGGGGGCTCCTTTCGGACCCAGTACTTC. Encoded protein: CASRTGGSFRTQYF.

The DNA of the CDR3 is TGTGCCAGCAGTGAAGGGGACAGTGCCTATGGCTACACCTTC. Its protein is CASSEGDSAYGYTF. The chain couples TRBV6-1 to TRBJ1-2; TRBD1 matches 7 bases. The V segment lost 1 base and the J segment 4 bases; nucleotides outside the gene matches: 3. This CDR3 comprises 14 residues. CDR1 is MNHNS, CDR2 SASEGT, per germline.

This clone was seen only once. The CDR3: CASAEVQGEAFF. In nucleotides, the CDR3 is TGTGCCAGCGCCGAGGTACAGGGTGAAGCTTTCTTT. V usage is TRBV5-6 and J usage is TRBJ1-1; weak D call: TRBD1 (6 bases). The CDR3 consists of 12 residues. V lost 7 bases to trimming and J lost 7 bases, with 14 bases between them. Germline V gene lookup returns CDR1 SGHDT and CDR2 YYEEEE.

V and J are TRBV5-6 and TRBJ2-3, with TRBD1 matching over 9 bases. This CDR3 is 15 amino acids long. The ends lost 0 bases at V and 3 bases at J; junction bases unmatched: 2. Germline CDR1 reads SGHDT; CDR2 reads YYEEEE. The CDR3 sequence is CASSLGTGVTDTQYF. DNA of the CDR3: TGTGCCAGCAGCTTGGGGACAGGGGTTACAGATACGCAGTATTTT.

This chain joins TRBV28 and TRBJ1-4; D perhaps matches TRBD1 (6 bases). Trimming cost V 7 bases and J 3 bases, with 9 bases left between them. Germline assignment: CDR1 MDHEN and CDR2 SYDVKM. The CDR3 length is 13 residues. CDR3 sequence (DNA): TGTGCCAGCAAGGGACAAGCTAATGAAAAACTGTTTTTT. The encoded protein is CASKGQANEKLFF.

The chain links TRBV27 to TRBJ2-7; 8 nucleotides align to TRBD1. This CDR3 is 14 amino acids long. V dropped 9 bases and J dropped 3; count of bases not matched to a gene: 10. The germline gives CDR1 MNHEY, CDR2 SMNVEV (reference sequence). The CDR3 loop is CASSRDRPNYEQYF. CDR3 DNA sequence: TGTGCCAGTTCCCGGGACAGGCCCAACTACGAGCAGTACTTC.

The table lists this clone with a few counts. The J gene is TRBJ1-4, the V gene TRBV5-1; TRBD1 is a possible D gene (5 bases). Trimming took 4 bases from V and 8 from J, leaving 12 bases between them. The germline V gene encodes CDR1 SGHRS and CDR2 YFSETQ. The CDR3 has 13 amino acids. The CDR3 DNA reads TGCGCCAGCAGCATCTCAGGGAAGGAAAAACTGTTTTTT. Its protein product is CASSISGKEKLFF. Complete variable domain (other parts from reference TRBV5-1 and TRBJ1-4): KAGVTQTPRYLIKTRGQQVTLSCSPISGHRSVSWYQQTPGQGLQFLFEYFSETQRNKGNFPGRFSGRQFSNSRSEMNVSTLELGDSALYLCASSISGKEKLFFGSGTQLSVL.

In regard to this clone: At one end the junction does not follow the germline gene, possibly because of a read error. V and J are TRBV14 and TRBJ2-1; 7 nucleotides match TRBD2. CDR1 is SGHDN and CDR2 is FVKESK in the germline V gene. The CDR3 length is 15 residues. The CDR3 sequence: CASSQGDYRYNEQFF. CDR3 sequence (DNA): TGTGCCAGCAGTCAAGGGGACTATAGATACAATGAGCAGTTCTTC.

The chain has TRBV29-1 and TRBJ2-7, with D tentatively TRBD2 (5 bases). V was clipped by 6 bases and J by 1 base, with 13 bases between them. This CDR3 contains 13 residues. Germline V gives CDR1 SQVTM, CDR2 ANQGSEA. CDR3 amino acids: CSVTSRRSYEQYF. DNA for the CDR3: TGCAGCGTGACCTCGCGGAGGTCCTACGAGCAGTACTTC.

The chain is built from TRBV19 and TRBJ1-6; TRBD1 aligns across 9 bases. V gave up 8 bases and J gave up 10 bases; unmatched junction bases: 9. Per the germline V gene, CDR1 is LNHDA and CDR2 is SQIVND (reference sequence). This CDR3 spans 14 amino acids. CDR3 amino acids: CASQPGQGYSPLHF. CDR3 sequence (DNA): TGTGCCAGTCAACCGGGACAGGGATACTCACCCCTCCACTTT.